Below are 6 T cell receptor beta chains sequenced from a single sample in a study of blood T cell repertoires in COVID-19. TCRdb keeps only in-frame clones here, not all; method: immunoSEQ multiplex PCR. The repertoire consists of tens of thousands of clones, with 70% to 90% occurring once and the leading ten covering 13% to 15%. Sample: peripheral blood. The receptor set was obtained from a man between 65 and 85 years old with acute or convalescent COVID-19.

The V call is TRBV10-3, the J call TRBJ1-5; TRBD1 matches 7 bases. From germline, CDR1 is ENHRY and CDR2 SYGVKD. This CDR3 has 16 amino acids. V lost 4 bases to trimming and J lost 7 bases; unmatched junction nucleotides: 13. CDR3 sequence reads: CAISGNPQGPGQPQHF. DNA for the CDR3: TGTGCCATCAGTGGGAACCCACAGGGGCCAGGACAGCCCCAGCATTTT.

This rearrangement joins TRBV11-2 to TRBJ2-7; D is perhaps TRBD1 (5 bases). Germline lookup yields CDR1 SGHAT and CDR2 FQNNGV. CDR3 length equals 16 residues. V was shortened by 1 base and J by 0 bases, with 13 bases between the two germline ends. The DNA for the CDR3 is TGTGCCAGCAGCTTAGCCGGATCCCAGGGCTCCTACGAGCAGTACTTC. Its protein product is CASSLAGSQGSYEQYF.

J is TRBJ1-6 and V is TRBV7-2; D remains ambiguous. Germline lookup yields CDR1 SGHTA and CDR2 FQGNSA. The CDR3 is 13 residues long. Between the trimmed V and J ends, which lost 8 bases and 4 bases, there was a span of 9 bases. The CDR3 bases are TGTGCCAGCGGAGTTGCATATAATTCACCCCTCCACTTT. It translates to CASGVAYNSPLHF. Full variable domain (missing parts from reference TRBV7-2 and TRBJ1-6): GAGVSQSPSNKVTEKGKDVELRCDPISGHTALYWYRQSLGQGLEFLIYFQGNSAPDKSGLPSDRFSAERTGGSVSTLTIQRTQQEDSAVYLCASGVAYNSPLHFGNGTRLTVT.

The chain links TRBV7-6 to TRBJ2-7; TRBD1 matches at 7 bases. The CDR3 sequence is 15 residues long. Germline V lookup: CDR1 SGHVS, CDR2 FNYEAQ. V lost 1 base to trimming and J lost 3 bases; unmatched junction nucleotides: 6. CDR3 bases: TGTGCCAGCAGCTTAGAAAAGGGGGCTGGCTACGAGCAGTACTTC. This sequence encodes CASSLEKGAGYEQYF.

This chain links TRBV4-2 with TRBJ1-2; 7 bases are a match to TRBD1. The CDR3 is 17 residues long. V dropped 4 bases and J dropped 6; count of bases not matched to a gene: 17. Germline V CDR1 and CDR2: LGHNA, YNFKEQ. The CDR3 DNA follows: TGTGCCAGCAGCCGAACCTTACCGGGACAGACCTCTAATGGCTACACCTTC. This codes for CASSRTLPGQTSNGYTF.

Written as DNA, the CDR3 is TGTGCCAGCAGCTTAGTGGCGGGAGGCACCGGGGAGCTGTTTTTT. Residues: CASSLVAGGTGELFF. The genes are TRBV11-2 and TRBJ2-2; 8 bases agree with TRBD2. The trim removed 1 base at V and 4 bases at J, leaving 2 bases unmatched. Germline CDR1 and CDR2: SGHAT and FQNNGV. CDR3 length: 15 residues.